This T cell receptor (beta chain) appears in the sequencing data of a study of CD8+CD57+ T cells in acquired aplastic anemia. The overall study: Sorting CD4+ and CD8+ cells gave DNA averaging approximately 3 ug. Healthy-donor CD4+ cells averaged roughly 10.8 million reads.

The V segment lost 3 bases and the J segment 7 bases; nucleotides outside the gene matches: 3. The CDR3 covers 15 residues. This clonotype was picked up a small number of times. TCR beta VDJ combinations and CDR3 sequences were profiled from genomic DNA. MiXCR, applied by TCRdb to the reads, yields one record per CDR3 protein. In the table there are around 140,000 distinct CDR3 sequences, around two fifths of which are singletons. This sequence joins TRBV12-3 or TRBV12-4 and TRBJ2-3; TRBD2 aligns across 14 bases. Sequencing was done on a sample of sorted CD4+, CD8+, or CD8+CD57+ T cells (not recorded which) from PBMCs. This receptor was obtained from a human donor in good health, serving as a control. CDR3 region: CASSFGTSGRNTQYF. The CDR3 DNA reads TGTGCCAGCAGTTTTGGGACTAGCGGGAGAAATACGCAGTATTTT.